The entry that follows covers one T cell receptor (beta chain) sequence. Its specificity is not known. Sequencing used immunoSEQ multiplex PCR; TCRdb keeps in-frame clones, though not all of them. The sample shows roughly 70,000 clones, approximately 84% of them seen only once. The CDR3 sequence is 13 residues long. In germline, CDR1 is SGHNT, CDR2 YYREEE (reference sequence). The germline V and J ends were trimmed by 2 bases and 4 bases, with 8 bases remaining between them. This sample was included in a study of a mutant IDH1 vaccine in newly diagnosed glioma. Time point described: week 11, during vaccination. What each vaccine dose contained was 300 ug of mutant IDH1 20-mer peptide, accompanied by topical imiquimod.

The sequence was collected from a woman aged 50 to 60 with glioma. The chain recombines TRBV5-4 with TRBJ2-3, with a weak D call TRBD2 (6 bases). The material sequenced was PBMCs, taken from a glioma patient whose treatment included an IDH1 peptide vaccine. CDR3 DNA sequence: TGTGCCAGCAGCTTATTAGCGGCAGATACGCAGTATTTT. Residues: CASSLLAADTQYF.